The TCR beta chain described here comes from a study of blood T cell repertoires in COVID-19. Turning to the study itself: In each case, the material was cDNA or gDNA derived from T cells, B-cell-depleted T cells, or PBMCs.

Generated by immunoSEQ multiplex PCR, the TCRdb table keeps only in-frame clones and is missing some. Here the sample spans about 170,000 clones, about 88% being singletons. This CDR3 contains 17 residues. Germline V gene data show CDR1 as MNHEY and CDR2 as SMNVEV (reference sequence). The V and J ends lost 5 bases and 6 bases, in that order; junction bases with no gene match: 12. Recovery meant two consecutive negative NP/OP PCR tests, professional clearance, or resolved symptoms. The clonotype was recovered from a woman aged 45 to 65 who had recovered from COVID-19. The J gene is TRBJ1-5, the V gene TRBV27; TRBD1 agrees at 11 bases. Sequenced: PBMCs or T cells enriched from blood (not recorded which). The CDR3 nucleotides are TGTGCCAGCAGTCCTCTTAAAAGCGGGACAGGGGGTCAGCCCCAGCATTTT. Amino acids: CASSPLKSGTGGQPQHF.